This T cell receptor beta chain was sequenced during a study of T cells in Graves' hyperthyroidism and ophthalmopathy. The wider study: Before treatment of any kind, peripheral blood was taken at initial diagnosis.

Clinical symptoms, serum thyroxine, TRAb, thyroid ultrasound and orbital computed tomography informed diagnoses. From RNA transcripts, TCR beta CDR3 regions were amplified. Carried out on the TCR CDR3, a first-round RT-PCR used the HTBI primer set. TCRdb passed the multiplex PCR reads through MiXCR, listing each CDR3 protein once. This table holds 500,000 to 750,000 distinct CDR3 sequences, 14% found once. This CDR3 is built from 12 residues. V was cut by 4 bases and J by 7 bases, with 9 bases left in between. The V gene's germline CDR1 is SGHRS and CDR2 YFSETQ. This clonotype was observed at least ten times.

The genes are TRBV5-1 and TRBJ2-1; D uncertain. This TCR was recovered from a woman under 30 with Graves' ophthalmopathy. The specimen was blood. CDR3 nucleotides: TGCGCCAGCAGCCTGAACCAGAATGAGCAGTTCTTC. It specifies CASSLNQNEQFF.